Given below is one TCR beta chain in context. Here immunoSEQ multiplex PCR was the method, and the copy in TCRdb shows in-frame clones only, minus some. Among around 110,000 clones listed, 88% were seen once. The CDR3 totals 13 residues. V was trimmed by 1 base and J by 10 bases, leaving 13 bases between them. Germline CDR1 reads LNHDA; CDR2 reads SQIVND (reference sequence). The data are from a study of control samples from healthy donors and cancer patients. The rearrangement uses TRBV19 and TRBJ1-1; possibly TRBD1 for D (6 bases). This TCR came from a woman in her sixties or seventies in good health. The specimen sequenced was blood. The CDR3, as DNA: TGTGCCAGTAGTATAGCGGGGGCGAGCCGAGCTTTCTTT. It specifies CASSIAGASRAFF.